This passage covers 4 T cell receptor beta chains from one sample sequenced in a study of cytomegalovirus exposure and HLA in healthy donors. This PCR relied on a set of 60 Vbeta primers and 13 Jbeta primers. This table comes from immunoSEQ multiplex PCR, and its TCRdb copy is limited to in-frame clones, with some not included. The sample consists of 130,000 to 150,000 clones, around 80% of them appearing once. Specimen: PBMCs. These receptor sequences come from a man aged 35 to 55 in good health and CMV-seropositive.

About this clone itself: At one end, the junction sequence differs from germline, possibly due to a read error. The chain carries TRBV7-7 and TRBJ2-2; 7 positions agree with TRBD1. The CDR3 is made up of 16 amino acids. Germline loops: CDR1 SSHAT, CDR2 FNYEAQ (reference sequence). The CDR3: CASRPLPGTVTGELFF. As DNA, the CDR3 is TGTGCTAGCAGACCCCTCCCCGGGACAGTGACCGGGGAGCTGTTTTTT.

This chain connects TRBV9 to TRBJ2-7; the match to TRBD2 covers 9 bases. CDR1 is SGDLS and CDR2 is YYNGEE in the germline V gene. This CDR3 region has 15 residues. V lost 0 bases, J lost 2 bases, and 3 bases stayed unmatched. The CDR3 protein is CASSVAPSGTYEQYF. Here the CDR3 DNA reads TGTGCCAGCAGCGTAGCTCCTAGCGGGACCTACGAGCAGTACTTC.

The rearrangement joins TRBV5-1 to TRBJ1-3; D remains ambiguous. V was trimmed by 0 bases and J by 3 bases, leaving 13 bases between them. CDR1 is SGHRS and CDR2 is YFSETQ in the germline V gene. This CDR3 is 16 amino acids long. In DNA, the CDR3 is TGCGCCAGCAGCTTGGGTCGGTCGTTAAGTGGAAACACCATATATTTT. Residues: CASSLGRSLSGNTIYF.

V and J are TRBV4-1 and TRBJ1-6; D not resolved. CDR3 length: 13 amino acids. Trimming shortened V by 0 bases and J by 7 bases, and 4 bases separated the two germline ends. CDR1 and CDR2 from the germline V gene are MGHRA and YSYEKL. The CDR3 coding sequence is TGCGCCAGCAGCCAAGAAGCCAATTCACCCCTCCACTTT. This translates into CASSQEANSPLHF.